These 11 T cell receptor beta chains were all obtained from the same sample, sequenced in a study of a mutant IDH1 vaccine in newly diagnosed glioma. The time point here: week 23, last vaccination. Vaccination comprised doses that each held 300 ug of mutant IDH1 20-mer peptide, plus topical imiquimod. These TCRs are of unknown antigen specificity. Profiling relied on immunoSEQ multiplex PCR, and the TCRdb table lists in-frame clones only, not all of them. The sample records about 55,000 clones, about 80% being singletons. The sample in question was PBMCs, obtained from a glioma patient whose treatment included an IDH1 peptide vaccine. All receptors derive from a man aged 35-49 years with glioma.

The chain is built from TRBV27 and TRBJ1-4, with D possibly TRBD1 on 6 matching bases. With 9 bases removed from V and 5 bases from J, the gap between germline ends came to 16 bases. The germline gives CDR1 MNHEY, CDR2 SMNVEV (reference sequence). CDR3 length: 14 amino acids. CDR3 sequence (DNA): TGTGCCAGTTACCAGGGGTGGGGGAATGAAAAACTGTTTTTT. It specifies CASYQGWGNEKLFF.

J is TRBJ2-7 and V is TRBV7-6; possibly TRBD1 or TRBD2 for D (5 bases each). CDR1 and CDR2 from the germline V gene are SGHVS and FNYEAQ. Trimming pared 1 base from V and 2 bases from J, leaving 9 bases between. CDR3 length: 14 residues. In DNA form, the CDR3 reads TGTGCCAGCAGCTTAGGGGACGGGACCTACGAGCAGTACTTC. As protein: CASSLGDGTYEQYF.

This rearrangement joins TRBV7-9 to TRBJ2-1; D not resolved. The length of the CDR3 is 16 residues. The germline V gene has CDR1 SEHNR and CDR2 FQNEAQ (reference sequence). The V gene lost 5 bases and the J gene lost 0 bases, with 14 bases spanning the gap. CDR3 in DNA: TGTGCCAGCAGCCTCTCCCCGGGCAGCTCCTACAATGAGCAGTTCTTC. This gives the protein CASSLSPGSSYNEQFF.

The chain links TRBV6-1 to TRBJ1-5, with D tentatively TRBD1 (5 bases). Germline CDR1 and CDR2: MNHNS and SASEGT. The CDR3 sequence is 16 residues long. Trimming removed 4 bases from V and 4 bases from J, with 17 bases in between. The CDR3 is CASSALWGTSNQPQHF. DNA of the CDR3: TGTGCCAGCAGTGCACTGTGGGGCACCTCAAATCAGCCCCAGCATTTT.

This chain links TRBV4-1 with TRBJ2-3, with D tentatively TRBD1 (6 bases). Germline V gives CDR1 MGHRA, CDR2 YSYEKL. Deletions cut 0 bases from V and 0 bases from J, with 19 bases between. The length of the CDR3 is 19 residues. CDR3 nucleotide sequence: TGCGCCAGCAGCCAAGACCGGGACACCCGGAGGTGGAGCACAGATACGCAGTATTTT. Translated, it gives CASSQDRDTRRWSTDTQYF.

The chain recombines TRBV30 with TRBJ1-4; 9 positions agree with TRBD1. Germline trimming cut 0 bases from V and 3 bases from J; bases unmatched to any gene: 5. CDR1 is GTSNPN, CDR2 SVGIG, per germline (reference sequence). The CDR3 has 16 residues. The CDR3 loop reads CAWSVWTGASNEKLFF. CDR3 sequence (DNA): TGTGCCTGGAGTGTCTGGACAGGGGCCTCTAATGAAAAACTGTTTTTT. The full variable domain, rest sourced from reference TRBV30 and TRBJ1-4, is SQTIHQWPATLVQPVGSPLSLECTVEGTSNPNLYWYRQAAGRGLQLLFYSVGIGQISSEVPQNLSASRPQDRQFILSSKKLLLSDSGFYLCAWSVWTGASNEKLFFGSGTQLSVL.

This clone has only a few counts. The V and J genes are TRBV15 and TRBJ1-6; no firm D call. The CDR3 is made up of 12 amino acids. Germline CDR1 and CDR2: LNHNV and YYDKDF (reference sequence). The germline V and J ends were trimmed by 0 bases and 15 bases, with 9 bases remaining between them. Here the CDR3 DNA reads TGTGCCACCAGCAGAGATAGAGAGATCCTCCACTTT. It translates to CATSRDREILHF.

The rearrangement joins TRBV19 to TRBJ1-5; 7 bases are shared with TRBD1. The CDR3 has 17 amino acids. V was clipped by 4 bases and J by 0 bases; unmatched bases: 9. The V gene's germline CDR1 is LNHDA and CDR2 SQIVND (reference sequence). CDR3 sequence reads: CASSTGTVRYSNQPQHF. CDR3 bases: TGTGCCAGTAGTACCGGGACAGTCCGGTATAGCAATCAGCCCCAGCATTTT.

V gene TRBV14 combines with J gene TRBJ2-5, with D possibly called TRBD1 or TRBD2 (5 bases each). The CDR3 totals 15 residues. Between the trimmed V and J ends, which lost 4 bases and 5 bases, there was a span of 17 bases. Germline CDR1 SGHDN, CDR2 FVKESK. DNA of the CDR3: TGTGCCAGCAGCCCGGCCACGGGGCCGGTGGAGACCCAGTACTTC. Amino acid sequence: CASSPATGPVETQYF.

The chain is built from TRBV20-1 and TRBJ1-2; D is unresolved. CDR3 length: 11 residues. V lost 4 bases, J lost 0 bases, and 3 bases lay in between. CDR1 and CDR2 from the germline V gene are DFQATT and SNEGSKA (reference sequence). This CDR3 reads CSAMSNYGYTF. In nucleotides, the CDR3 is TGCAGTGCTATGTCTAACTATGGCTACACCTTC.

This rearrangement joins TRBV6-6 to TRBJ1-5, with TRBD1 identical over 8 bases. The CDR3 has 14 amino acids. Germline V lookup: CDR1 MNHNY, CDR2 SVGAGI (reference sequence). Trimming took 6 bases from V and 5 from J; bases not matched to a gene: 6. The CDR3 nucleotides are TGTGCCAGCAGCCCGACAGGGGCTCATCAGCCCCAGCATTTT. The encoded protein is CASSPTGAHQPQHF.